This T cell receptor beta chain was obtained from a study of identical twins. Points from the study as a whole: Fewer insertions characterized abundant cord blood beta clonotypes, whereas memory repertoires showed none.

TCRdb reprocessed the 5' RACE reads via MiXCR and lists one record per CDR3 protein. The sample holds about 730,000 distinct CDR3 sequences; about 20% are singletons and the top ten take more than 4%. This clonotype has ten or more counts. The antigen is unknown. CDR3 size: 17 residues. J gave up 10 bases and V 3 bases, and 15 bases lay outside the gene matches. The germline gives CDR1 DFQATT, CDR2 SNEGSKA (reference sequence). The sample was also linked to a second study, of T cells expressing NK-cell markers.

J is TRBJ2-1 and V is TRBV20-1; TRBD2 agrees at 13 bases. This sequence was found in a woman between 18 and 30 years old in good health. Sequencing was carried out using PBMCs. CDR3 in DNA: TGCAGTGCTAGTTCCCCTCAGAGACTAGCGGGAGGTTGGGAGCAGTTCTTC. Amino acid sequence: CSASSPQRLAGGWEQFF.